The clone carrying this T cell receptor (beta chain) was counted at least ten times. Antigen specificity is unknown. The data were taken from a study of spatial heterogeneity in lung cancer. Notes on the study in general: Intratumoral expanded alpha and beta TCR counts were found to track tumor mutation counts.

TCRdb re-derived calls from the 5' RACE reads in MiXCR, one entry per CDR3 protein. The data contain several thousand distinct CDR3 sequences, approximately 1.2% of them seen just once; the ten biggest clones take up over 7.5%. Time point denoted: sample taken at primary tumor resection. The germline CDR1 and CDR2 sequences are SGHDT and YYEEEE. The germline V and J ends were trimmed by 4 bases and 2 bases, with 12 bases remaining between them. The CDR3 has 14 residues. The V and J genes are TRBV5-6 and TRBJ2-5; possibly TRBD2 for D (5 bases). Sequencing was performed on lung tumor tissue, taken at surgery. The sequence came from a male donor with early-stage non-small cell lung cancer. CDR3 residues: CASSPMRAQETQYF. The CDR3 region has the DNA TGTGCCAGCAGCCCGATGAGGGCACAAGAGACCCAGTACTTC. The variable domain in full, with the rest retrieved from reference TRBV5-6 and TRBJ2-5, is DAGVTQSPTHLIKTRGQQVTLRCSPKSGHDTVSWYQQALGQGPQFIFQYYEEEERQRGNFPDRFSGHQFPNYSSELNVNALLLGDSALYLCASSPMRAQETQYFGPGTRLLVL.